This T cell receptor beta chain was found in a study of T-cell memory formation after mild COVID-19. Study-level information: TCR clusters were mostly donor specific. Study-level points and caveats: CD4/CD8 balance held among clones contracting day 15 to 85, and later expanders leaned CD4+.

This clonotype was observed a handful of times. What it binds is unknown. Each CDR3 protein is one row after TCRdb ran MiXCR on the 5' RACE reads. Among approximately 480,000 distinct CDR3 sequences, roughly 18% were seen once, and the ten largest hold 9% to 15%. This receptor was obtained from an adult woman who had mild COVID-19 (a few samples of this study predate the infection). Cell type and time point are not known. The sequencing input was PBMCs or a T cell subset sorted from them (not recorded which).

The chain's CDR3 is CASSSASGGETQYF. The DNA of the CDR3 is TGTGCCAGCAGCTCGGCTAGCGGGGGGGAGACCCAGTACTTC. The chain recombines TRBV7-9 with TRBJ2-5; 11 nucleotides align to TRBD2. CDR1 SEHNR and CDR2 FQNEAQ come from the germline V gene (reference sequence). V shed 4 bases and J 5 bases; nucleotides not matched to a gene: 3. The CDR3 is 14 residues long.